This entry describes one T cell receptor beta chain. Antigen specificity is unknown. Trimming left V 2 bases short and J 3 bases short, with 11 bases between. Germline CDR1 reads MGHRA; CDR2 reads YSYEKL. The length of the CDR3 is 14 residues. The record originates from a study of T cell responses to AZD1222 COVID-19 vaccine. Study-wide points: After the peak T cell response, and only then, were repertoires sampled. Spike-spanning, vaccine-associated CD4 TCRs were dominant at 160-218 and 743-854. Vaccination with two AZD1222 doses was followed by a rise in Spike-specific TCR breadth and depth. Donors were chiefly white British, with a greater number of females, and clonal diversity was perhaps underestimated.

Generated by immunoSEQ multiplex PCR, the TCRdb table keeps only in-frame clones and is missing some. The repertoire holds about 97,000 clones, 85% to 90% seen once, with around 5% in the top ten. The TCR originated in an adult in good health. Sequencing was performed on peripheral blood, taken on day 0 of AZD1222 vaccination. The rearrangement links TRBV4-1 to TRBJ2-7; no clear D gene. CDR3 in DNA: TGCGCCAGCAGCCAACAGGAAAGGCTCTACGAGCAGTACTTC. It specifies CASSQQERLYEQYF.